This TCR beta chain comes out of a study of blood T cell repertoires in COVID-19. Background on the study: PBMCs, B-cell-depleted T cells, or T cells provided the cDNA or gDNA that made up the material.

CDR3 length: 13 amino acids. V dropped 2 bases and J dropped 6 bases, with 9 bases sitting between them. In germline, CDR1 is SGHKS, CDR2 YYEKEE (reference sequence). Under the authors' procedure: Reference gene primer amplification gave nucleated cell count estimates. Using immunoSEQ multiplex PCR, the repertoire was profiled, and TCRdb retains in-frame clones only, with some absent. D and trimming come from the DNA, and the V and J calls and clone size come from that table. The sample lists about 140,000 clones; 75% to 90% were seen once. The sequence was collected from a human donor in a cohort sampled during active COVID-19. J is TRBJ2-1 and V is TRBV5-5, with D possibly matching TRBD2 (5 bases). The sequenced material came from peripheral blood. The chain's CDR3 is CASSFTTSNEQFF. The DNA of the CDR3 is TGTGCCAGCAGCTTCACCACTAGCAATGAGCAGTTCTTC.